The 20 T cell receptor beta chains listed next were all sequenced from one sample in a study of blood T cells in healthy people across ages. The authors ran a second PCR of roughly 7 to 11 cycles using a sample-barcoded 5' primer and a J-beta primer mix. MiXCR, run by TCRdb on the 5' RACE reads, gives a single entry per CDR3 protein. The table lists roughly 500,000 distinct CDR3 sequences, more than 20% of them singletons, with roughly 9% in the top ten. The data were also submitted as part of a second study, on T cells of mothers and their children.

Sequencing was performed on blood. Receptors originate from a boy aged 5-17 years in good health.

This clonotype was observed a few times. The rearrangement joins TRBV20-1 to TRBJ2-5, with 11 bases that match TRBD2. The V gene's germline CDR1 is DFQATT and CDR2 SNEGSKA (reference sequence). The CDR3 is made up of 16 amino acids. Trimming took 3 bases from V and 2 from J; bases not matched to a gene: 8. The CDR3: CSASPSGGILQETQYF. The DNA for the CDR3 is TGCAGTGCTAGTCCTAGCGGGGGGATCTTGCAAGAGACCCAGTACTTC.

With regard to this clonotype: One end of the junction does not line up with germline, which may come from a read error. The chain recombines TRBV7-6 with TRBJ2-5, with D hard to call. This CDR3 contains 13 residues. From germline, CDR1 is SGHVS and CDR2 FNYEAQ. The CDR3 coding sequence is TGTACCAGCAGCGTGTGGCCCCAAGAGACCCAGTACTTC. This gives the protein CTSSVWPQETQYF.

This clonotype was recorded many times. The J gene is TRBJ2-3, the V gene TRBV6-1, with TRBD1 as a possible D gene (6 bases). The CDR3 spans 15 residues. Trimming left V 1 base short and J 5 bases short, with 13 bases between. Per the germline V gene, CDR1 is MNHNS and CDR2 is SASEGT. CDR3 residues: CASSEVAGAGDTQYF. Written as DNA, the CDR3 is TGTGCCAGCAGTGAAGTCGCAGGGGCGGGAGATACGCAGTATTTT.

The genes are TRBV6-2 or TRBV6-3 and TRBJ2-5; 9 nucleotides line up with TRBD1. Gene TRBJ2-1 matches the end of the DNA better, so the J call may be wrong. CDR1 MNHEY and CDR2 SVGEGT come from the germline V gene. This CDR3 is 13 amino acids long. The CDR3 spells CASREQGANEQFF. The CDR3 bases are TGTGCCAGCAGGGAACAGGGGGCAAATGAGCAGTTCTTC.

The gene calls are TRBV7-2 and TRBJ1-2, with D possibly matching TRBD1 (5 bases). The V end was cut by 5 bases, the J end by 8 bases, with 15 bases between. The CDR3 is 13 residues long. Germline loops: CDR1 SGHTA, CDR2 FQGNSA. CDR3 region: CASSDPGGTGYTF. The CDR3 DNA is TGTGCCAGCAGCGACCCGGGCGGGACGGGCTACACCTTC.

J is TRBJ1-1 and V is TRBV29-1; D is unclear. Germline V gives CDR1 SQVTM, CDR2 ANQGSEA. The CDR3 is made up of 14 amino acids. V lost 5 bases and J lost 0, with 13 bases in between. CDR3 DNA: TGCAGCGTTAACATTTTAGGAATGAACACTGAAGCTTTCTTT. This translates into CSVNILGMNTEAFF.

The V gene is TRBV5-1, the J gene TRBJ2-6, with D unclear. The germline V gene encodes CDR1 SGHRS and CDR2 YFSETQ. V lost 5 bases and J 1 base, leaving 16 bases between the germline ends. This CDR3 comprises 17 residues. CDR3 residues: CASSSGIALSGANVLTF. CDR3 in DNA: TGCGCCAGCAGTTCAGGAATAGCTCTATCTGGGGCCAACGTCCTGACTTTC.

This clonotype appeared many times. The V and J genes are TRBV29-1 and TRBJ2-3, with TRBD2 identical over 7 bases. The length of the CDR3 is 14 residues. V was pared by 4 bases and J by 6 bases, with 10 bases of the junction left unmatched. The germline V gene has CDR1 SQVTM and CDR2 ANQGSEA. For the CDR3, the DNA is TGCAGCGTTGCGTTCCGGGAGGTCCGCGATACGCAGTATTTT. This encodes CSVAFREVRDTQYF.

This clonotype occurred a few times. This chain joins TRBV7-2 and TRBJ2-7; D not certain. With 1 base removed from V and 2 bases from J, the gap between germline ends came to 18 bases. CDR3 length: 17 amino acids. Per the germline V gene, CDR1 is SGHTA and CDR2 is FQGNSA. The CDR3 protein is CASSLDLPLAETYEQYF. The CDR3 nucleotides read TGTGCCAGCAGCTTAGATCTCCCTCTGGCTGAGACCTACGAGCAGTACTTC. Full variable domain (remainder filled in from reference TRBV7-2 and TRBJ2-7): GAGVSQSPSNKVTEKGKDVELRCDPISGHTALYWYRQSLGQGLEFLIYFQGNSAPDKSGLPSDRFSAERTGGSVSTLTIQRTQQEDSAVYLCASSLDLPLAETYEQYFGPGTRLTVT.

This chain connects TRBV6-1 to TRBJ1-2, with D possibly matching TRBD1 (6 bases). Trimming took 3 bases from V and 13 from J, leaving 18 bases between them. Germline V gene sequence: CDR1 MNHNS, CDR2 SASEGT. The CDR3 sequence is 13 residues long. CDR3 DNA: TGTGCCAGCAGTGAGGGACTTAACGAGGGGGGCACCTTC. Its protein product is CASSEGLNEGGTF.

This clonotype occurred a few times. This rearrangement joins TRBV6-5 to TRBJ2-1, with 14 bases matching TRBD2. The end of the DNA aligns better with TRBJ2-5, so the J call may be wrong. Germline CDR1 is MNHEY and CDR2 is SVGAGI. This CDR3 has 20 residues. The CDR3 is CASRSSRGTSGSDGVETQYF. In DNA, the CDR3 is TGTGCCAGCAGATCCTCCCGCGGGACTAGCGGGAGTGATGGAGTAGAGACCCAGTACTTC.

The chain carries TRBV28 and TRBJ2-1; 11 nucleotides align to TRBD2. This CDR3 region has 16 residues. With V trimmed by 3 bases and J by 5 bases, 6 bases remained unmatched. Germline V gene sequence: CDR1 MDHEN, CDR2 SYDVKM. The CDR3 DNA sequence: TGTGCCAGCAGTTTTCAGGGACTAGCGGCTGACAATGAGCAGTTCTTC. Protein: CASSFQGLAADNEQFF.

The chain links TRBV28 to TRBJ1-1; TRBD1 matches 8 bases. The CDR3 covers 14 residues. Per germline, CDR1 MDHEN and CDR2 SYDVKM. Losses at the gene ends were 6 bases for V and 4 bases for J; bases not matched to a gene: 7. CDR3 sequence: CASRSPGGFTEAFF. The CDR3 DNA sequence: TGTGCCAGCAGATCCCCAGGGGGCTTCACTGAAGCTTTCTTT.

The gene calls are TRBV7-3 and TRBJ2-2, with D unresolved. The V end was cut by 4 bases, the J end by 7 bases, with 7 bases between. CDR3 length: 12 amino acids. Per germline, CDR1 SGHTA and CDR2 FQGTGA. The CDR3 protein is CASSSAGGELFF. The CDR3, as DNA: TGTGCCAGCAGCTCCGCAGGCGGGGAGCTGTTTTTT.

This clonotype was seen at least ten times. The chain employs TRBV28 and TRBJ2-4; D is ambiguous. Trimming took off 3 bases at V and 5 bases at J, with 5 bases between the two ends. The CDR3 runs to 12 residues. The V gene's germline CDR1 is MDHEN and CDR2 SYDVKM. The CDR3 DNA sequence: TGTGCCAGCAGTTTCTCGGAAAACATTCAGTACTTC. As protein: CASSFSENIQYF.

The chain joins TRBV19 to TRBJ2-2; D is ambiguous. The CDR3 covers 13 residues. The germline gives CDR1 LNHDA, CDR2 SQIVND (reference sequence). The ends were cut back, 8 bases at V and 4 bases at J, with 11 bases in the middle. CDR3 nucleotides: TGTGCCAGTGCCTTCCTCGGCACCGGGGAGCTGTTTTTT. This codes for CASAFLGTGELFF. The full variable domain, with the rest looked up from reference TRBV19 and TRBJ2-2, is DGGITQSPKYLFRKEGQNVTLSCEQNLNHDAMYWYRQDPGQGLRLIYYSQIVNDFQKGDIAEGYSVSREKKESFPLTVTSAQKNPTAFYLCASAFLGTGELFFGEGSRLTVL.

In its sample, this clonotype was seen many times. For the CDR3, the DNA is TGTGCCAGCAGTGTCCGGGACTCCTACAATGAGCAGTTCTTC. Its translation is CASSVRDSYNEQFF. The chain links TRBV6-2 or TRBV6-3 to TRBJ2-1, with D possibly TRBD2 on 5 matching bases. Trimming took 5 bases from V and 0 from J, leaving 8 bases between them. Germline-derived CDR1 and CDR2 are MNHEY and SVGEGT. The CDR3 is 14 residues long.

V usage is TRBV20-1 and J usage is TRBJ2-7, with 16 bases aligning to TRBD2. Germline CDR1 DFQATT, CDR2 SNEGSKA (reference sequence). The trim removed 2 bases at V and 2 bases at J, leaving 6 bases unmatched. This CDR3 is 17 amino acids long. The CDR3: CSARKPGTSGGAYEQYF. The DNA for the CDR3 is TGCAGTGCTAGAAAACCCGGGACTAGCGGGGGGGCCTACGAGCAGTACTTC.

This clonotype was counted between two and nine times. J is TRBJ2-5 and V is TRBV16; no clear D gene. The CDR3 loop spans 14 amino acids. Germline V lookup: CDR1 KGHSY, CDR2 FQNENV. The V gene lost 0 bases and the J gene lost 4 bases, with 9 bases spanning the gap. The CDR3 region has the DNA TGTGCCAGCAGCCAATCGTCCTTCCCAGAGACCCAGTACTTC. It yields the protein CASSQSSFPETQYF.

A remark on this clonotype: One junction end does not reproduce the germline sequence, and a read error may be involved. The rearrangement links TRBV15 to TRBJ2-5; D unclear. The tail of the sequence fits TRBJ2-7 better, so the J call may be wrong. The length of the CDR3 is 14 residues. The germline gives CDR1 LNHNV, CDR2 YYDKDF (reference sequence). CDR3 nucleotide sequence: TGCGCCACCAGCACCCAACTGAGCTCCTACGAGCAGTACTTC. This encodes CATSTQLSSYEQYF.